These 31 T cell receptor beta chains were all obtained from the same sample, sequenced in a study of blood T cell repertoires in COVID-19 (dated by TCRdb to 2020 to 2022). Library generation was performed with the immunoSEQ multiplex PCR assay. As stored in TCRdb, this immuneACCESS dataset retains in-frame rearrangements with V and J assigned. A fraction of the clones does not appear; measured against another copy, unresolved V genes explain less than half of the discrepancy, and the remainder lacks a known reason. The sample table shows around 200,000 clones, and about nine tenths are seen once. The biggest ten clones account for around 4.5% of the sample. What was sequenced was peripheral blood. The receptors come from a man between 45 and 60 years old with acute or convalescent COVID-19.

V usage is TRBV9 and J usage is TRBJ1-3; 10 bases are shared with TRBD1. This CDR3 spans 17 amino acids. V was pared by 4 bases and J by 2 bases, with 9 bases of the junction left unmatched. From germline, CDR1 is SGDLS and CDR2 YYNGEE. In DNA, the CDR3 is TGTGCCAGCAGCAGAAGCGGGACAGGGGTAACTGGAAACACCATATATTTT. Translated: CASSRSGTGVTGNTIYF.

V usage is TRBV19 and J usage is TRBJ1-2; 8 bases are shared with TRBD1. Trimming cost V 0 bases and J 1 base; bases outside gene matches: 7. From germline, CDR1 is LNHDA and CDR2 SQIVND (reference sequence). CDR3 length equals 17 residues. CDR3 protein: CASSIDGRGLGNYGYTF. CDR3 bases: TGTGCCAGTAGTATAGACGGCAGGGGGCTCGGTAACTATGGCTACACCTTC.

This rearrangement joins TRBV6-5 to TRBJ1-3; D not resolved. Trimming left V 6 bases short and J 4 bases short, with 13 bases between. The germline V gene has CDR1 MNHEY and CDR2 SVGAGI. This CDR3 has 14 amino acids. The CDR3 sequence: CASRSWGDGNTIYF. The CDR3 DNA sequence: TGTGCCAGCAGGTCATGGGGAGACGGAAACACCATATATTTT.

The chain carries TRBV6-5 and TRBJ2-5; 10 bases map to TRBD2. Unmatched junction bases numbered 10, after V lost 7 bases and J lost 5 bases. The CDR3 length is 15 residues. The germline V gene encodes CDR1 MNHEY and CDR2 SVGAGI. The CDR3 nucleotides are TGTGCCAGCATGCCTAGCGGGGGCCCGAGCGAGACCCAGTACTTC. It specifies CASMPSGGPSETQYF.

This chain connects TRBV6-5 to TRBJ1-1; the match to TRBD1 covers 9 bases. The CDR3 is made up of 14 amino acids. Losses at the gene ends were 7 bases for V and 5 bases for J; bases not matched to a gene: 8. Germline V CDR1 and CDR2: MNHEY, SVGAGI. The CDR3: CASTMGQGYTEAFF. The CDR3 bases are TGTGCCAGCACCATGGGACAGGGTTATACTGAAGCTTTCTTT.

The V and J genes are TRBV16 and TRBJ1-4; 8 positions agree with TRBD1. V shed 5 bases, J shed 5 bases, and the junction held 4 bases outside the gene matches. Germline loops: CDR1 KGHSY, CDR2 FQNENV. The CDR3 has 14 amino acids. The CDR3 spells CASSFDRGNEKLFF. CDR3 nucleotides: TGTGCCAGCAGCTTTGACAGGGGAAATGAAAAACTGTTTTTT.

The chain recombines TRBV5-1 with TRBJ1-6; D gene ambiguous. The CDR3 totals 13 residues. Germline-derived CDR1 and CDR2 are SGHRS and YFSETQ. V gave up 6 bases and J gave up 5 bases, with 9 bases separating them. Here the CDR3 reads CASKVQDNSPLHF. The CDR3 coding sequence is TGCGCCAGCAAGGTTCAGGATAATTCACCCCTCCACTTT. Drawing the rest from reference TRBV5-1 and TRBJ1-6, the complete variable domain is KAGVTQTPRYLIKTRGQQVTLSCSPISGHRSVSWYQQTPGQGLQFLFEYFSETQRNKGNFPGRFSGRQFSNSRSEMNVSTLELGDSALYLCASKVQDNSPLHFGNGTRLTVT.

The rearrangement joins TRBV5-5 to TRBJ2-5; 8 bases agree with TRBD1. V was pared by 1 base and J by 1 base, with 3 bases of the junction left unmatched. This CDR3 contains 15 residues. Germline CDR1 SGHKS, CDR2 YYEKEE (reference sequence). DNA of the CDR3: TGTGCCAGCAGCTTGTACGGACAGGGCCAAGAGACCCAGTACTTC. This sequence encodes CASSLYGQGQETQYF.

The chain uses TRBV5-1 and TRBJ1-4; 7 nucleotides agree with TRBD1. CDR1 is SGHRS and CDR2 is YFSETQ in the germline V gene. Losses at the gene ends were 2 bases for V and 6 bases for J; bases not matched to a gene: 1. The CDR3 length is 13 residues. CDR3 in amino acids: CASSFQGDEKLFF. The CDR3 DNA reads TGCGCCAGCAGCTTCCAGGGGGATGAAAAACTGTTTTTT.

The chain combines TRBV14 with TRBJ2-2; no firm D call. Trimming removed 8 bases from V and 2 bases from J, with 9 bases in between. The V gene's germline CDR1 is SGHDN and CDR2 FVKESK. The CDR3 is 13 residues long. The CDR3 bases are TGTGCCAGCTTAGCTACAAACACCGGGGAGCTGTTTTTT. Protein product: CASLATNTGELFF. The full variable domain, its missing parts supplied by reference TRBV14 and TRBJ2-2, is EAGVTQFPSHSVIEKGQTVTLRCDPISGHDNLYWYRRVMGKEIKFLLHFVKESKQDESGMPNNRFLAERTGGTYSTLKVQPAELEDSGVYFCASLATNTGELFFGEGSRLTVL.

The chain has TRBV7-9 and TRBJ2-5, with D uncertain. Trimming stripped 2 bases from V and 2 bases from J, with 9 bases between. The CDR3 length is 14 residues. Germline V gene sequence: CDR1 SEHNR, CDR2 FQNEAQ (reference sequence). This CDR3 is CASSLYASQETQYF. For the CDR3, the DNA is TGTGCCAGCAGCTTATATGCTAGTCAAGAGACCCAGTACTTC.

The V gene is TRBV5-1, the J gene TRBJ2-3, with 8 positions matching TRBD2. There are 15 residues in the CDR3. CDR1 is SGHRS, CDR2 YFSETQ, per germline. The junction had 7 bases not matched to a gene; V was cut back by 3 bases and J by 4 bases. The CDR3 bases are TGCGCCAGCAGCTCGCGGGGGGCCCGGCCAGATACGCAGTATTTT. Translating it yields CASSSRGARPDTQYF. Full variable domain (missing parts from reference TRBV5-1 and TRBJ2-3): KAGVTQTPRYLIKTRGQQVTLSCSPISGHRSVSWYQQTPGQGLQFLFEYFSETQRNKGNFPGRFSGRQFSNSRSEMNVSTLELGDSALYLCASSSRGARPDTQYFGPGTRLTVL.

V usage is TRBV7-8 and J usage is TRBJ2-2; D may be TRBD2 (6 bases). Germline CDR1 reads SGHVS; CDR2 reads FQNEAQ. Trimming took off 0 bases at V and 4 bases at J, with 6 bases between the two ends. The CDR3 is 14 residues long. CDR3 in amino acids: CASSLAGGTGELFF. CDR3 in DNA: TGTGCCAGCAGCTTAGCGGGGGGCACCGGGGAGCTGTTTTTT.

This chain links TRBV6-5 with TRBJ1-4; D may be TRBD1 (5 bases). CDR3 length: 14 amino acids. Germline CDR1 and CDR2: MNHEY and SVGAGI. V lost 7 bases, J lost 10 bases, and 19 bases lay in between. CDR3: CASTPWVLGGKLFF. The DNA for the CDR3 is TGTGCCAGCACCCCTTGGGTCCTCGGGGGAAAACTGTTTTTT.

The V and J genes are TRBV19 and TRBJ1-3, with 12 bases aligning to TRBD1. Germline V gene data show CDR1 as LNHDA and CDR2 as SQIVND (reference sequence). J gave up 3 bases and V 3 bases, and 6 bases lay outside the gene matches. CDR3 size: 17 residues. Here the CDR3 DNA reads TGTGCCAGTAGTATGGACGGGGACAGGGGGCATGGAAACACCATATATTTT. It translates to CASSMDGDRGHGNTIYF.

J is TRBJ2-7 and V is TRBV19; the D is unclear. Germline V lookup: CDR1 LNHDA, CDR2 SQIVND (reference sequence). Trimming took 6 bases from V and 2 from J, leaving 11 bases between them. The CDR3 spans 13 residues. The CDR3 DNA follows: TGTGCCAGTAGCTCCCAGCAGGCCTACGAGCAGTACTTC. It is translated as CASSSQQAYEQYF.

The chain couples TRBV4-1 to TRBJ2-2; 12 bases align to TRBD1. V lost 4 bases and J lost 4; bases outside the gene matches: 10. The germline gives CDR1 MGHRA, CDR2 YSYEKL. CDR3 length: 18 residues. CDR3 bases: TGCGCCAGCAGCCTTGGGACAGGGGGCGGGCCGGTCACCGGGGAGCTGTTTTTT. It encodes CASSLGTGGGPVTGELFF.

The V and J genes are TRBV19 and TRBJ2-2; 7 bases match TRBD2. The CDR3 extends over 15 amino acids. V shed 3 bases and J 2 bases; nucleotides not matched to a gene: 3. In germline, CDR1 is LNHDA, CDR2 SQIVND (reference sequence). The CDR3 sequence is CASSMGGANTGELFF. The CDR3 coding sequence is TGTGCCAGTAGTATGGGAGGGGCCAACACCGGGGAGCTGTTTTTT.

V gene TRBV7-9 combines with J gene TRBJ1-2; TRBD1 agrees at 10 bases. The CDR3 is 18 residues long. After removal of 6 bases from V and 2 bases from J, the junction contained 15 bases not matched to a gene. In germline, CDR1 is SEHNR, CDR2 FQNEAQ (reference sequence). CDR3 sequence: CASSPGEGQGFWNYGYTF. CDR3 DNA sequence: TGTGCCAGCAGTCCAGGGGAGGGACAGGGGTTTTGGAACTATGGCTACACCTTC. Supplemented by reference TRBV7-9 and TRBJ1-2, the full variable domain reads DTGVSQNPRHKITKRGQNVTFRCDPISEHNRLYWYRQTLGQGPEFLTYFQNEAQLEKSRLLSDRFSAERPKGSFSTLEIQRTEQGDSAMYLCASSPGEGQGFWNYGYTFGSGTRLTVV.

This clone was recorded once. This chain connects TRBV7-3 to TRBJ2-1; 14 bases agree with TRBD2. V trimming: 1 base; J trimming: 10 bases; junction bases outside the gene matches: 9. The CDR3 consists of 17 residues. The germline V gene has CDR1 SGHTA and CDR2 FQGTGA. The CDR3 loop reads CASSLSPGLAGGGEQFF. The CDR3 region has the DNA TGTGCCAGCAGCTTAAGCCCCGGACTAGCGGGGGGAGGGGAGCAGTTCTTC.

The CDR3 bases are TGTGCCAGCAGCTTAGAACGGGGGGCTACCTATGGCTACACCTTC. Protein product: CASSLERGATYGYTF. The chain couples TRBV11-2 to TRBJ1-2, with D possibly TRBD1 on 6 matching bases. CDR1 and CDR2 (germline): SGHAT, FQNNGV. The V and J ends lost 0 bases and 4 bases respectively, with 12 bases between them. The CDR3 sequence is 15 residues long.

This clone was observed at least ten times. The rearrangement uses TRBV27 and TRBJ2-7; possible D gene TRBD1, 6 bases. V lost 5 bases, J lost 2 bases, and 10 bases lay in between. Germline lookup yields CDR1 MNHEY and CDR2 SMNVEV (reference sequence). The CDR3 totals 13 residues. The chain's CDR3 is CASSPRGPYEQYF. In nucleotides, the CDR3 is TGTGCCAGCAGTCCCAGGGGTCCCTACGAGCAGTACTTC.

The chain carries TRBV7-9 and TRBJ1-1; 7 positions agree with TRBD1. From germline, CDR1 is SEHNR and CDR2 FQNEAQ (reference sequence). The CDR3 has 11 residues. V was pared by 8 bases and J by 4 bases, with 1 base of the junction left unmatched. CDR3 sequence (DNA): TGTGCCAGCTCAGGGGGCACTGAAGCTTTCTTT. This encodes CASSGGTEAFF.

The chain carries TRBV7-9 and TRBJ1-3; 9 bases match TRBD1. J lost 0 bases, V lost 3 bases, and 6 bases had no gene match. The CDR3 runs 17 residues. Germline V gives CDR1 SEHNR, CDR2 FQNEAQ (reference sequence). CDR3 DNA sequence: TGTGCCAGCAGCTTCGAGACAGGGGGGAGCTCTGGAAACACCATATATTTT. Translated, it gives CASSFETGGSSGNTIYF.

This rearrangement joins TRBV5-1 to TRBJ1-1; D uncertain. V was shortened by 3 bases and J by 1 base, with 10 bases between the two germline ends. CDR3 length: 14 amino acids. Germline V lookup: CDR1 SGHRS, CDR2 YFSETQ. Here the CDR3 DNA reads TGCGCCAGCAGCTGGCAGAATTCGAACACTGAAGCTTTCTTT. Encoded protein: CASSWQNSNTEAFF.

The chain combines TRBV30 with TRBJ2-2; TRBD1 agrees at 9 bases. Per germline, CDR1 GTSNPN and CDR2 SVGIG (reference sequence). V dropped 3 bases and J dropped 5; count of bases not matched to a gene: 7. This CDR3 comprises 15 residues. For the CDR3, the DNA is TGTGCCTGGAGCGCTGGACAGGGGCGGACCGGGGAGCTGTTTTTT. Translated, it gives CAWSAGQGRTGELFF.

The chain carries TRBV5-4 and TRBJ2-2; a weak D match, TRBD2 (5 bases). Germline V gives CDR1 SGHNT, CDR2 YYREEE (reference sequence). This CDR3 is 16 amino acids long. V was clipped by 4 bases and J by 3 bases, with 16 bases between them. The CDR3 DNA reads as TGTGCCAGCAGCCGAAAGGACGGGGTTTACACCGGGGAGCTGTTTTTT. Amino acids: CASSRKDGVYTGELFF.

The rearrangement uses TRBV5-1 and TRBJ2-7; 9 bases are a match to TRBD1. After removal of 2 bases from V and 4 bases from J, the junction contained 7 bases not matched to a gene. The germline V gene has CDR1 SGHRS and CDR2 YFSETQ. The CDR3 runs 15 residues. CDR3 nucleotides: TGCGCCAGCAGCTTTACCGGGACAGGGACGTACGAGCAGTACTTC. Protein: CASSFTGTGTYEQYF.

This chain joins TRBV2 and TRBJ1-1; 7 bases agree with TRBD1. The J segment lost 2 bases and the V segment lost 4 bases, leaving 4 bases of the junction unmatched. Germline lookup yields CDR1 SNHLY and CDR2 FYNNEI. The CDR3 consists of 14 residues. DNA for the CDR3: TGTGCCAGCAGTGGCGACAGGGCCAACACTGAAGCTTTCTTT. This gives the protein CASSGDRANTEAFF. Full variable domain (missing parts from reference TRBV2 and TRBJ1-1): EPEVTQTPSHQVTQMGQEVILRCVPISNHLYFYWYRQILGQKVEFLVSFYNNEISEKSEIFDDQFSVERPDGSNFTLKIRSTKLEDSAMYFCASSGDRANTEAFFGQGTRLTVV.

The genes are TRBV6-5 and TRBJ2-1, with 9 positions matching TRBD2. The J segment lost 9 bases and the V segment lost 4 bases, leaving 10 bases of the junction unmatched. Germline lookup yields CDR1 MNHEY and CDR2 SVGAGI. The CDR3 is 15 amino acids. The CDR3 nucleotides are TGTGCCAGCAGTTCCCCAAGCGGGGGGAGGGGTGAGCAGTTCTTC. Translated: CASSSPSGGRGEQFF.

This clone was detected only once. This chain links TRBV15 with TRBJ1-5; D possibly corresponds to TRBD1 (5 bases). The CDR3 contains 16 residues. V lost 0 bases to trimming and J lost 3 bases, with 12 bases between them. Germline CDR1 and CDR2: LNHNV and YYDKDF (reference sequence). The CDR3 DNA reads TGTGCCACCAGCAGAGAGCCAGGGATCCTCAATCAGCCCCAGCATTTT. Translating it yields CATSREPGILNQPQHF.